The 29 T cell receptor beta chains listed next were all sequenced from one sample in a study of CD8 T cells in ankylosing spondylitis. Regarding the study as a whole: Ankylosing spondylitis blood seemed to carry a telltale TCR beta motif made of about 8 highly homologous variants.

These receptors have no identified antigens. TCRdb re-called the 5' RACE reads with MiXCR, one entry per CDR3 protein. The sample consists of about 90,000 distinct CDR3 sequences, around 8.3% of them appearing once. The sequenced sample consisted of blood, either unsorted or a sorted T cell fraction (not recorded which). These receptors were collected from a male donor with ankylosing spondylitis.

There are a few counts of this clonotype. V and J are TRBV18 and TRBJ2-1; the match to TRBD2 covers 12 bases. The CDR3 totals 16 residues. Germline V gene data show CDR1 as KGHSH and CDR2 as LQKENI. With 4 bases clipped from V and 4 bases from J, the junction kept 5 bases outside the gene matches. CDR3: CASSLGLAGKYNEQFF. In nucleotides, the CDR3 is TGTGCCAGCTCACTTGGACTAGCGGGGAAGTACAATGAGCAGTTCTTC.

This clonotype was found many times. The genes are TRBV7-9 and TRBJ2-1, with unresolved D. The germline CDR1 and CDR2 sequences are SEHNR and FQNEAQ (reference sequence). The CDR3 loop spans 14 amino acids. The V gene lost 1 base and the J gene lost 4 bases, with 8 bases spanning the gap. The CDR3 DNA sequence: TGTGCCAGCAGCTTAGTTCTGGGGTACAATGAGCAGTTCTTC. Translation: CASSLVLGYNEQFF.

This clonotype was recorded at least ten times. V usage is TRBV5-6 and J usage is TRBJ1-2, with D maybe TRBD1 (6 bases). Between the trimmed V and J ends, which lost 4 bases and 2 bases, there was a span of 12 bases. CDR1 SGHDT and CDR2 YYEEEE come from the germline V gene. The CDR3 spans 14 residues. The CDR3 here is CASSIRTENYGYTF. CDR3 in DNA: TGTGCCAGCAGCATTCGGACAGAAAACTATGGCTACACCTTC. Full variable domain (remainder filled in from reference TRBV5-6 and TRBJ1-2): DAGVTQSPTHLIKTRGQQVTLRCSPKSGHDTVSWYQQALGQGPQFIFQYYEEEERQRGNFPDRFSGHQFPNYSSELNVNALLLGDSALYLCASSIRTENYGYTFGSGTRLTVV.

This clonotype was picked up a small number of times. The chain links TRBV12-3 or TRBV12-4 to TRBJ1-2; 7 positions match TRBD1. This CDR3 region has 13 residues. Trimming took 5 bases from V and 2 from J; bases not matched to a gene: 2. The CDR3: CASSLQGNYGYTF. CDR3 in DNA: TGTGCCAGCAGTCTACAGGGGAACTATGGCTACACCTTC.

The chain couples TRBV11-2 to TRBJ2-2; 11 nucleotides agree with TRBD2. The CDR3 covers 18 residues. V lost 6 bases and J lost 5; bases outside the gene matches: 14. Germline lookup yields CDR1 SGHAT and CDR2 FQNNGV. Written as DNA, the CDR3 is TGTGCCAGCAGGTCCGGACTAGCGGGCTCTGTCTTAACCGGGGAGCTGTTTTTT. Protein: CASRSGLAGSVLTGELFF.

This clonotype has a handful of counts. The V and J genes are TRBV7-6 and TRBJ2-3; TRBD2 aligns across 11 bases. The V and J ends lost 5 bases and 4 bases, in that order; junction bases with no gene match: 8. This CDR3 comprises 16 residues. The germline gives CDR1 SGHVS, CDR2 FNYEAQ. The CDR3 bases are TGTGCCAGCAGCCGAACTAGCGGGAGAGGACCAGATACGCAGTATTTT. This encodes CASSRTSGRGPDTQYF.

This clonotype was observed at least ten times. In nucleotides, the CDR3 is TGTGCCACCAGCAGAGAGGCTAGCGGCGTTGGGGGGTCGGATGAGCAGTTCTTC. Its translation: CATSREASGVGGSDEQFF. This chain connects TRBV15 to TRBJ2-1; 7 bases align to TRBD2. The CDR3 spans 18 residues. CDR1 is LNHNV and CDR2 is YYDKDF in the germline V gene (reference sequence). Trimming took 0 bases from V and 8 from J; bases not matched to a gene: 16.

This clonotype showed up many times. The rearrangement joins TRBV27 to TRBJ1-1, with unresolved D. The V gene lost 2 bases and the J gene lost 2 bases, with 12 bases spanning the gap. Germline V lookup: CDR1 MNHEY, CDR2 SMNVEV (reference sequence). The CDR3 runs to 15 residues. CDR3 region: CASSLGILGNTEAFF. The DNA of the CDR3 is TGTGCCAGCAGTTTAGGCATCCTGGGAAACACTGAAGCTTTCTTT.

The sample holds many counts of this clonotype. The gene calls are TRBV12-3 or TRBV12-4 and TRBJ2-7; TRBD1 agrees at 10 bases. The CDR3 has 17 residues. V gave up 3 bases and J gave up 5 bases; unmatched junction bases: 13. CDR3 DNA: TGTGCCAGCAGTTTTAACCCGCTCGGGACAGGGGAGGACGAGCAGTACTTC. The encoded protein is CASSFNPLGTGEDEQYF.

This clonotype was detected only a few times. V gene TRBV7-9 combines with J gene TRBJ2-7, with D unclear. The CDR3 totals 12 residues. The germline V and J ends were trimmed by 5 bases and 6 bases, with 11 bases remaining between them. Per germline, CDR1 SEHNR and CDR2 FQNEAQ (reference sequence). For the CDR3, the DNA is TGTGCCAGCAGCCCGACCGCAGGCGAGCAGTACGTC. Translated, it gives CASSPTAGEQYV.

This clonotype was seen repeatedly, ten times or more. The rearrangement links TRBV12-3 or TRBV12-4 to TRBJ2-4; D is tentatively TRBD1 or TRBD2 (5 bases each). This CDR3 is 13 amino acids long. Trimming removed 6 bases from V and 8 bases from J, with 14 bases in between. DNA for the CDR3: TGTGCCAGCAGCCTTCCGGGACGGCACATTCAGTACTTC. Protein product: CASSLPGRHIQYF.

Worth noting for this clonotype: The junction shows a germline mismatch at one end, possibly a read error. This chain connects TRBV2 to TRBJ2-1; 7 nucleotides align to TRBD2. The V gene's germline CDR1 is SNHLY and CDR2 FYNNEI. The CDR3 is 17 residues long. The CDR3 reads CASSEAPAGWGSNEQFF. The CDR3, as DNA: TGTGCCAGCAGTGAAGCCCCAGCGGGATGGGGTTCGAATGAGCAATTCTTC.

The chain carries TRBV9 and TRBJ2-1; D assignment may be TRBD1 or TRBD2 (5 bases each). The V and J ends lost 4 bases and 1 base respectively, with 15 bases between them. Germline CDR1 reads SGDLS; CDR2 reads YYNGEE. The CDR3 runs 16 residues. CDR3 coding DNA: TGTGCCAGCAGCCCAGGGACCGCCCCGTCCTACAATGAGCAGTTCTTC. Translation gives CASSPGTAPSYNEQFF.

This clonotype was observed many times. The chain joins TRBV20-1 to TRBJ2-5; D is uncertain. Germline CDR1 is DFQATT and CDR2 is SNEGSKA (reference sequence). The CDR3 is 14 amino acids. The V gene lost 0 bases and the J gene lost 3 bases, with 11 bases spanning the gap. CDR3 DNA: TGCAGTGCTAGAGATGGAAGGGCCGAAGAGACCCAGTACTTC. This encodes CSARDGRAEETQYF.

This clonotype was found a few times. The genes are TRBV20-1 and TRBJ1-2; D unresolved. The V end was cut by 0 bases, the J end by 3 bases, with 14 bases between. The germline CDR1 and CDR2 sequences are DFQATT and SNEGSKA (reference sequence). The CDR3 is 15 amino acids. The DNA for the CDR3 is TGCAGTGCTAGAGATCTGTTTGCGACATACTATGGCTACACCTTC. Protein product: CSARDLFATYYGYTF.

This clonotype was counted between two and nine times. The CDR3 loop is CASGGGYGANYGYTF. The CDR3 nucleotides read TGTGCCAGCGGCGGAGGGTATGGGGCTAACTATGGCTACACCTTC. V usage is TRBV27 and J usage is TRBJ1-2; D unresolved. The germline V gene has CDR1 MNHEY and CDR2 SMNVEV (reference sequence). The length of the CDR3 is 15 residues. With 8 bases removed from V and 0 bases from J, the gap between germline ends came to 16 bases.

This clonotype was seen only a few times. The CDR3 spells CSARETGTDIDGYTF. In nucleotides, the CDR3 is TGCAGTGCTAGAGAAACCGGGACTGACATCGATGGCTACACCTTC. This rearrangement joins TRBV20-1 to TRBJ1-2, with D perhaps matching TRBD1 (5 bases). The V end lost 0 bases, the J end lost 6 bases, and 17 bases lay between the germline ends. The CDR3 extends over 15 amino acids. Germline V gives CDR1 DFQATT, CDR2 SNEGSKA (reference sequence).

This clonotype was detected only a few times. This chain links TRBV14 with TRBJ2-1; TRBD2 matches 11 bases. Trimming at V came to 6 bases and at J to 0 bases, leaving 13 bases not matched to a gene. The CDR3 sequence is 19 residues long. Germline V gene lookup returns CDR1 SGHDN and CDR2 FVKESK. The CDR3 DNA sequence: TGTGCCAGCAGGCCCGAGGGACTAGCGGAAGTCTTCTCCTACAATGAGCAGTTCTTC. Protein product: CASRPEGLAEVFSYNEQFF.

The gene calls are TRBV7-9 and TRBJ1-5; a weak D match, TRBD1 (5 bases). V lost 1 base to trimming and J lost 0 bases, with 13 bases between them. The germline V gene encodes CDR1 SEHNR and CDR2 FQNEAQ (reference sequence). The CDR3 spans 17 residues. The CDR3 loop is CASSLETGTVSNQPQHF. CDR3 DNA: TGTGCCAGCAGCTTAGAGACCGGGACGGTTAGCAATCAGCCCCAGCATTTT.

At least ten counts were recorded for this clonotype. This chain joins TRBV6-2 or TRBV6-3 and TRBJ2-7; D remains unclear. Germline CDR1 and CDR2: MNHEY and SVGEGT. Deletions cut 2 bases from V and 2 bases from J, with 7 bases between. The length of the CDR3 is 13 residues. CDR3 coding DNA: TGTGCCAGCAGTTACGGACGGACCTACGAGCAGTACGTC. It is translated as CASSYGRTYEQYV.

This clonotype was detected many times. Here the CDR3 reads CASSQVTGYTEAFF. CDR3 DNA: TGTGCCAGCAGCCAAGTGACAGGGTACACTGAAGCTTTCTTT. The chain has TRBV14 and TRBJ1-1; 7 bases are a match to TRBD1. The CDR3 extends over 14 amino acids. Losses at the gene ends were 1 base for V and 3 bases for J; bases not matched to a gene: 2. Per the germline V gene, CDR1 is SGHDN and CDR2 is FVKESK.

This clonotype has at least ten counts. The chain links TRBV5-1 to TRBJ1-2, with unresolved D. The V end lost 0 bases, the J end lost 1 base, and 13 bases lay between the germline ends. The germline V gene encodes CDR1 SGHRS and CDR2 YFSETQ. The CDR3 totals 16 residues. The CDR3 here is CASSLEYGQDNYGYTF. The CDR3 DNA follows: TGCGCCAGCAGCTTGGAGTACGGCCAGGATAACTATGGCTACACCTTC.

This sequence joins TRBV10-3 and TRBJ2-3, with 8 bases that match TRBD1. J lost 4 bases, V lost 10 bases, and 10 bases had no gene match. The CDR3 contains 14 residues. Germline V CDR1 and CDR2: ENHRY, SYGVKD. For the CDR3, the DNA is TGTGCCACCAGACAGGGGCCCAGGGCAGATACGCAGTATTTT. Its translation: CATRQGPRADTQYF.

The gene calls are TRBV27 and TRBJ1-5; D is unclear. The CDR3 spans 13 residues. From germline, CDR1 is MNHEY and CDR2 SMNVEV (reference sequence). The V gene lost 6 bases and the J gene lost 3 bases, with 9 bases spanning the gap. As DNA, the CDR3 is TGTGCCAGCAGCCTCGGGTACAATCAGCCCCAGCATTTT. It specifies CASSLGYNQPQHF.

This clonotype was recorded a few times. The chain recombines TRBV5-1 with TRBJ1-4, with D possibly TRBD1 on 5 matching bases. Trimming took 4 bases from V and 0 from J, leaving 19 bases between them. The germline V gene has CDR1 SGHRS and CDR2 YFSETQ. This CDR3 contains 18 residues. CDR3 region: CASSIPTELPPTNEKLFF. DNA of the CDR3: TGCGCCAGCAGCATACCGACAGAGTTGCCCCCAACTAATGAAAAACTGTTTTTT. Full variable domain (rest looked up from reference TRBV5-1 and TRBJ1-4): KAGVTQTPRYLIKTRGQQVTLSCSPISGHRSVSWYQQTPGQGLQFLFEYFSETQRNKGNFPGRFSGRQFSNSRSEMNVSTLELGDSALYLCASSIPTELPPTNEKLFFGSGTQLSVL.

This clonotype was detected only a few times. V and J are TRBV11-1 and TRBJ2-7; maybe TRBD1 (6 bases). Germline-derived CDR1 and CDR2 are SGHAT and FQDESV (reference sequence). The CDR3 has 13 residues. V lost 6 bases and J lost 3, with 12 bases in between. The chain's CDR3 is CASSLGQVYEQYF. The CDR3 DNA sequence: TGTGCCAGCAGTTTGGGACAAGTCTACGAGCAGTACTTC.

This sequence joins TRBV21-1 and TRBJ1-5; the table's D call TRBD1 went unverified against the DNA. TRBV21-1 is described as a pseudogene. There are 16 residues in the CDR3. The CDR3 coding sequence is TGTGCCAGCAGCTTCCGGGACAGGGGGAGGAATCAGCCCCAGCATTTT. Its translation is CASSFRDRGRNQPQHF.

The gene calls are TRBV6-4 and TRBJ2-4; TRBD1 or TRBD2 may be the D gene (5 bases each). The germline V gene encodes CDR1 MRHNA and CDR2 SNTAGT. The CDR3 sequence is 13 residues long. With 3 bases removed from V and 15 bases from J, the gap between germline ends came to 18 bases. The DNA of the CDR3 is TGTGCCAGCAGTGAATACCCCGGGACCCTCTTGTACTTC. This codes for CASSEYPGTLLYF.

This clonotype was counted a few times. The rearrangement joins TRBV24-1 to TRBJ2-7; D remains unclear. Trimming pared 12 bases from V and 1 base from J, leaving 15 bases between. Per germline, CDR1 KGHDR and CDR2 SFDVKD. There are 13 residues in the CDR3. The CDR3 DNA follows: TGTGCCCTCTTCCCACGGTCATCCTACGAGCAGTACGTC. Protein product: CALFPRSSYEQYV.